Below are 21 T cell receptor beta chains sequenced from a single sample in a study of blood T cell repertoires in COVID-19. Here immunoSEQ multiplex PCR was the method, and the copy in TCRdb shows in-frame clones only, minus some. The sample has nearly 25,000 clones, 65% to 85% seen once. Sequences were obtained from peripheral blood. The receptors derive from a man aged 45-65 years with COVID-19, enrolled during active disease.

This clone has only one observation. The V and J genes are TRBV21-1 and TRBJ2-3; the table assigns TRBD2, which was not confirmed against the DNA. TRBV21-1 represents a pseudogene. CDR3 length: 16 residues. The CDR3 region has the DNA TGTGCCAGCTGTAAGACTAGCGGGAGTGAATCAGATACGCAGTATTTT. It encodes CASCKTSGSESDTQYF.

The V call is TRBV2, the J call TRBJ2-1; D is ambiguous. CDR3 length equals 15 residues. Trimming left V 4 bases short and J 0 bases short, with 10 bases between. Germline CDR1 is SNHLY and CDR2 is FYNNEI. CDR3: CASSGRELSYNEQFF. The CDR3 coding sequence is TGTGCCAGCAGTGGTCGAGAGCTCTCCTACAATGAGCAGTTCTTC.

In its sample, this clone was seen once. As DNA, the CDR3 is TGTGCCAGCAGCATCGGGACTAGCGGGAGGAACGAGCAGTACTTC. The encoded protein is CASSIGTSGRNEQYF. The V gene is TRBV5-8, the J gene TRBJ2-7; 15 bases match TRBD2. CDR1 and CDR2 (germline): SGHTS, YDEGEE. The trim removed 4 bases at V and 5 bases at J, leaving 4 bases unmatched. The CDR3 totals 15 residues.

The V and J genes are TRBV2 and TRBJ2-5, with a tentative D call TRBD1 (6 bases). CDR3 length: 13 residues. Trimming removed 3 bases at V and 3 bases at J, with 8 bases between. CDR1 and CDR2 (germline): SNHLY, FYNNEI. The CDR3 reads CASSEDRKETQYF. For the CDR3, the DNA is TGTGCCAGCAGTGAGGACAGAAAAGAGACCCAGTACTTC.

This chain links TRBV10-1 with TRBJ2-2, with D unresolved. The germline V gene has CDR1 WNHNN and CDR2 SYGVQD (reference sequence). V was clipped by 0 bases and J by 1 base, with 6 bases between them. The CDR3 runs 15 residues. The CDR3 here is CASSESLGNTGELFF. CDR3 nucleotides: TGCGCCAGCAGTGAGTCCCTAGGGAACACCGGGGAGCTGTTTTTT.

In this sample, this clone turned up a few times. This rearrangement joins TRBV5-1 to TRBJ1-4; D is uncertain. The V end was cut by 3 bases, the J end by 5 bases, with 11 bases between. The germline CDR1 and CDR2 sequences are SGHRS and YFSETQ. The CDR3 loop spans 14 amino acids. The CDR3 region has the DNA TGCGCCAGCAGCTCGGACCCGGGGAATGAAAAACTGTTTTTT. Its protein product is CASSSDPGNEKLFF.

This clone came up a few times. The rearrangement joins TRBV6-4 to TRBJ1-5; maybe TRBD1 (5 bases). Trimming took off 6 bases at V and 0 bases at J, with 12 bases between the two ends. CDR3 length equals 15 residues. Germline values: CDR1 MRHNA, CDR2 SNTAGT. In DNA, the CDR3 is TGTGCCAGCAGGGACACCGTAGATAGCAATCAGCCCCAGCATTTT. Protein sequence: CASRDTVDSNQPQHF.

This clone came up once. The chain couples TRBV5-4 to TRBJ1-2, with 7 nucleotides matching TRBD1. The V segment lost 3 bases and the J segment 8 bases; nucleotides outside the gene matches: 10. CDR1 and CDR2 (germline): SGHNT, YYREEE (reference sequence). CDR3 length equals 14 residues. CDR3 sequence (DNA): TGTGCCAGCAGCTGGCCACAGGGGTTTGTAGGCTACACCTTC. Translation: CASSWPQGFVGYTF.

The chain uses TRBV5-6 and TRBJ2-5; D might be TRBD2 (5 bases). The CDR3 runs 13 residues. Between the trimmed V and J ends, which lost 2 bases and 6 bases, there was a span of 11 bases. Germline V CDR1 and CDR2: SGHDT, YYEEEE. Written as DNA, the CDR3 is TGTGCCAGCAGCTTCGGAGGCCCCCAGACCCAGTACTTC. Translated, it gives CASSFGGPQTQYF.

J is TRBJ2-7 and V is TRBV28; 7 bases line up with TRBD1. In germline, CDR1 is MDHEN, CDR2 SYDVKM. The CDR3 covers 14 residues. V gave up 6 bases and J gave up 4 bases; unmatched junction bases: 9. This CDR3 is CASRQGGSVYEQYF. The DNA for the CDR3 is TGTGCCAGCAGACAAGGGGGCTCGGTATACGAGCAGTACTTC.

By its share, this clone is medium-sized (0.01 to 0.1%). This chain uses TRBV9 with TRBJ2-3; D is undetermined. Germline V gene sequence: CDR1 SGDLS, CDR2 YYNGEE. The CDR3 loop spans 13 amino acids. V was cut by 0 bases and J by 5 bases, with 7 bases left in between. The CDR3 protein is CASSVDTVDTQYF. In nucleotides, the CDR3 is TGTGCCAGCAGCGTAGATACAGTAGATACGCAGTATTTT.

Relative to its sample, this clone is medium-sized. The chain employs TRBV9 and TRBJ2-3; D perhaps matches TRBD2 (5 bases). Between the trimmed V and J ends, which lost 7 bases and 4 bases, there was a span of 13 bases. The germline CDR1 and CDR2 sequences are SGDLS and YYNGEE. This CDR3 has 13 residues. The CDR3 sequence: CASGLAVADTQYF. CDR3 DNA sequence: TGTGCCAGCGGACTGGCAGTGGCAGATACGCAGTATTTT. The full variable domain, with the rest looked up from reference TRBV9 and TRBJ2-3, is DSGVTQTPKHLITATGQRVTLRCSPRSGDLSVYWYQQSLDQGLQFLIQYYNGEERAKGNILERFSAQQFPDLHSELNLSSLELGDSALYFCASGLAVADTQYFGPGTRLTVL.

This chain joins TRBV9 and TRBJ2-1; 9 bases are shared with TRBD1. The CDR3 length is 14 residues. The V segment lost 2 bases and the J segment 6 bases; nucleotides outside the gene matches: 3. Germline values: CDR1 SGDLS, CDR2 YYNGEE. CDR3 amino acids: CASSVGQGFNEQFF. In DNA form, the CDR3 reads TGTGCCAGCAGCGTGGGACAGGGTTTCAATGAGCAGTTCTTC.

The DNA of the CDR3 is TGTGCCAGCAGTTTAGGAGGGGCCGGCAATCAGCCCCAGCATTTT. This gives the protein CASSLGGAGNQPQHF. This chain joins TRBV6-5 and TRBJ1-5, with a weak D call TRBD1 (5 bases). The CDR3 sequence is 15 residues long. V dropped 4 bases and J dropped 2 bases, with 12 bases sitting between them. CDR1 and CDR2 from the germline V gene are MNHEY and SVGAGI.

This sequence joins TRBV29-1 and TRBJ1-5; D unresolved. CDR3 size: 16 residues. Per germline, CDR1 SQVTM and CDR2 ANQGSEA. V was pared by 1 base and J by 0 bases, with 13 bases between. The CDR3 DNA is TGCAGCGTTGAAGTGGGGAGGGCAGTTAGCAATCAGCCCCAGCATTTT. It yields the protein CSVEVGRAVSNQPQHF.

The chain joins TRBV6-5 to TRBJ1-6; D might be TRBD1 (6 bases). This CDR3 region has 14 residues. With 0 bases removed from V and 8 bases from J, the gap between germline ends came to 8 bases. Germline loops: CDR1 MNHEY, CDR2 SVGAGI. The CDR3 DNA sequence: TGTGCCAGCAGTTACTCGGACAGACATTCACCCCTCCACTTT. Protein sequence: CASSYSDRHSPLHF.

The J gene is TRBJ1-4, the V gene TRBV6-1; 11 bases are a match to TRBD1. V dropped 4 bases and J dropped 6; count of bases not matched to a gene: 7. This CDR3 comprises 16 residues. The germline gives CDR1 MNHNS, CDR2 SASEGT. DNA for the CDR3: TGTGCCAGCAGTGCCGAGGGGACAGGGGGTGATGAAAAACTGTTTTTT. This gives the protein CASSAEGTGGDEKLFF.

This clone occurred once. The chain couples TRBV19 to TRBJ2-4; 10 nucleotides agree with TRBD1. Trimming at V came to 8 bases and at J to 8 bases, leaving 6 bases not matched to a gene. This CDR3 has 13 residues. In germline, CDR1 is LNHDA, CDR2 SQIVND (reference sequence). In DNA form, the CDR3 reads TGTGCCAGTCTTGGACAGGGGGGGGACATTCAGTACTTC. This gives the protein CASLGQGGDIQYF.

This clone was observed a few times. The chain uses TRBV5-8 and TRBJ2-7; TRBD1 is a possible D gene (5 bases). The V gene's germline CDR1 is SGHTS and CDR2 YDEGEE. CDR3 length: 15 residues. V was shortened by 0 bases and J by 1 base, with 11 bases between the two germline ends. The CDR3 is CASSLVEPGSYEQYF. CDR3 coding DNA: TGTGCCAGCAGCTTGGTGGAGCCAGGGTCCTACGAGCAGTACTTC. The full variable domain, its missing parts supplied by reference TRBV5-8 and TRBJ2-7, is EAGVTQSPTHLIKTRGQQATLRCSPISGHTSVYWYQQALGLGLQFLLWYDEGEERNRGNFPPRFSGRQFPNYSSELNVNALELEDSALYLCASSLVEPGSYEQYFGPGTRLTVT.

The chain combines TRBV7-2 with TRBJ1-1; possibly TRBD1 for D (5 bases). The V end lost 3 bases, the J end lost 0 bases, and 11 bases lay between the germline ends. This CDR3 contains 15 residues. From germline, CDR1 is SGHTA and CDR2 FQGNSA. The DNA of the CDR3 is TGTGCCAGCAGCTTCAAGGGGCTCATGAACACTGAAGCTTTCTTT. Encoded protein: CASSFKGLMNTEAFF.

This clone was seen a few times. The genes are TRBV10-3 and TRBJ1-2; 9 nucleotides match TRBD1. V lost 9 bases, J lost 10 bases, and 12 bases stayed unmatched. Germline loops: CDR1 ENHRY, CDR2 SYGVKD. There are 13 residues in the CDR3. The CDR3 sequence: CAILVDRTGDYTF. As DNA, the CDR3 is TGTGCCATTCTAGTCGATCGGACAGGGGACTACACCTTC.